The present TCR beta chain was sequenced within a study of blood T cell repertoires in COVID-19. CDR1 MNHEY and CDR2 SMNVEV come from the germline V gene (reference sequence). The CDR3 has 18 amino acids. V was clipped by 2 bases and J by 10 bases, with 30 bases between them. Repertoires were generated with immunoSEQ multiplex PCR, while TCRdb's copy carries only in-frame clones and drops some. The table records some 71,000 clones, around 84% of them present only once. The chain joins TRBV27 to TRBJ2-7, with D perhaps matching TRBD1 (7 bases). Material: peripheral blood. This clonotype was obtained from a woman aged 50 to 65 with acute or convalescent COVID-19. The CDR3, as DNA: TGTGCCAGCAGTTTAAGGGGACTTGACAGGGTTGGACTTCTCTCTCAGTACTTC. Translation: CASSLRGLDRVGLLSQYF.